This T cell receptor beta chain was sequenced in a study of blood T cell repertoires in COVID-19. Study summary: Samples of COVID-19 (acute and convalescent) were obtained from the United States, Italy and Spain. The cDNA or gDNA used as material had been derived from T cells, B-cell-depleted T cells, or PBMCs.

CDR3 length: 14 amino acids. The V and J ends lost 4 bases and 6 bases respectively, with 15 bases between them. The germline V gene has CDR1 SGDLS and CDR2 YYNGEE. Original analysis: It was from reference gene primer amplification that nucleated cell counts were estimated. Assay: immunoSEQ multiplex PCR; the TCRdb copy retains only in-frame clones and omits some. V and J calls and clone size are given by that table; D and trimming were obtained from the DNA. The sample shows over 100,000 clones, around 80% of them seen only once. This clone was counted once. The sequencing input was peripheral blood. The V call is TRBV9, the J call TRBJ2-3; no reliable D call. This receptor was obtained from a human donor in a cohort sampled during active or convalescent COVID-19. CDR3 in DNA: TGTGCCAGCAGCCCCACCCTGAGTCACGATACGCAGTATTTT. Protein product: CASSPTLSHDTQYF.